The following is a T cell receptor (beta chain) sequence with its context. The target antigen is unknown. Trimming cost V 2 bases and J 1 base, with 8 bases left between them. Per germline, CDR1 KGHSH and CDR2 LQKENI. The CDR3 totals 14 residues. Expressed TCRB transcripts got sequenced, as all isolated RNA was reverse transcribed. Sequencing was performed with immunoSEQ multiplex PCR; in TCRdb, only in-frame clones are kept and a portion is missing. Among around 340,000 clones listed, around 9.7% were seen once. This entry belongs to a study of beta chain features in type 1 diabetes. Study-level results: In all four CD4+ subsets, TCRB CDR3 length was significantly, moderately reduced in type 1 diabetes. In cDNA sequencing, cells with high TCR expression could be over-represented.

Sequencing was carried out using central memory CD4+ T cells from blood. The rearrangement uses TRBV18 and TRBJ1-2, with a weak D call TRBD1 (6 bases). This clonotype was obtained from a man aged 30 to 39 with type 1 diabetes. This CDR3 reads CASSPGGGNYGYTF. The CDR3 region has the DNA TGTGCCAGCTCACCAGGGGGCGGTAACTATGGCTACACCTTC. The full variable domain, in which reference TRBV18 and TRBJ1-2 provide the parts outside the CDR3, is NAGVMQNPRHLVRRRGQEARLRCSPMKGHSHVYWYRQLPEEGLKFMVYLQKENIIDESGMPKERFSAEFPKEGPSILRIQQVVRGDSAAYFCASSPGGGNYGYTFGSGTRLTVV.